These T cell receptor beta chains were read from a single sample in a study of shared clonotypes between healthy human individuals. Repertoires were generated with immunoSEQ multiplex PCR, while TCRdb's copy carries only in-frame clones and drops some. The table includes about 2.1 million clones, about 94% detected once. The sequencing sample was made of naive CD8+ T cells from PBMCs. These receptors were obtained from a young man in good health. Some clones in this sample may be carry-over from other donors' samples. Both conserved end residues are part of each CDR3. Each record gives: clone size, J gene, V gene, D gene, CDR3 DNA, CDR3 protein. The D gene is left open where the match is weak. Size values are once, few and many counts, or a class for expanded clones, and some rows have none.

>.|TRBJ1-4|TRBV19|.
TGTGCCAGTAGTATAAGGGGAGGGATCCCTGAAAAACTGTTTTTT
CASSIRGGIPEKLFF
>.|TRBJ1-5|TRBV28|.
TGTGCCAGCAGCGGAGAGGGAGGTGGGGGCAATCAGCCCCAGCATTTT
CASSGEGGGGNQPQHF
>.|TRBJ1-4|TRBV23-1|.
TGCGCCAGCATCTCGGGGGCACGGAGGCCTAATGAAAAACTGTTTTTT
CASISGARRPNEKLFF
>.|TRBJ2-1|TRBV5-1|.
TGCGCCAGCAGCTTACAGATGGATGAGCAGTTCTTC
CASSLQMDEQFF
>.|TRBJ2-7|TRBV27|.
TGTGCCAGCAGCTCCCTGGATCTCTCCTACGAGCAGTACTTC
CASSSLDLSYEQYF
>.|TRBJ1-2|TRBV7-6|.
TGTGCCAGCAGCTCCGATGCCAGAAGAGCTACGATCTATGGCTACACCTTC
CASSSDARRATIYGYTF
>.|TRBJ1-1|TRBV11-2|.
TGTGCCAGCAGCTCCGCCGGAGGCTACATGAACACTGAAGCTTTCTTT
CASSSAGGYMNTEAFF
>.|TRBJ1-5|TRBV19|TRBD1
TGTGCCAGTAGTTCGCGACAGGGGCCTCAGCCCCAGCATTTT
CASSSRQGPQPQHF
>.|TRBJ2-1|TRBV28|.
TGTGCCAGCAGCCTCGGGCTAACCTACAATGAGCAGTTCTTC
CASSLGLTYNEQFF
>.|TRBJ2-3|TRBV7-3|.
TGTGCCAGCAGCTTATCCTCTACCCTGGCAGATACGCAGTATTTT
CASSLSSTLADTQYF
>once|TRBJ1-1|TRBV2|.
TGTGCCAGCACCCTGTGGGGAGACACTGAAGCTTTCTTT
CASTLWGDTEAFF
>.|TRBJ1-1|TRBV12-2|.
TGTGCAAGTCGCTCCAACCAGGACACCTTGAACACTGAAGCTTTCTTT
CASRSNQDTLNTEAFF
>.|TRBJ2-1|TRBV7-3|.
TGTGCCAGCAGCTCGGATGGGAACTACAATGAGCAGTTCTTC
CASSSDGNYNEQFF
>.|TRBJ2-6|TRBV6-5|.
TGTGCCAGCAGTTACAGGACGGCTGGGGCCAACGTCCTGACTTTC
CASSYRTAGANVLTF
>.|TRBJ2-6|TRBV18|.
TGTGCCAGCTCACCAGGCGGTATGGGATCTGGGGCCAACGTCCTGACTTTC
CASSPGGMGSGANVLTF
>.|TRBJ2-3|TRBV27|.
TGTGCCAGCAGTCCTTTACCCTGGGCGGAGCTCACAGATACGCAGTATTTT
CASSPLPWAELTDTQYF
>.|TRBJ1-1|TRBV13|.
TGTGCCAGCAGCCCGAGGGGCACTGAAGCTTTCTTT
CASSPRGTEAFF
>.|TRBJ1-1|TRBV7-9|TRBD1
TGTGCCAGCAGCCCGGACAGGGAAAAGGGTTCCTTT
CASSPDREKGSF
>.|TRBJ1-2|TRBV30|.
TGTGCCTGGAGTGTGGTAATAGGGAGCAACTATGGCTACACCTTC
CAWSVVIGSNYGYTF
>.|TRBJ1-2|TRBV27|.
TGTGCCAGCAGTTTATATGGAACTAGCTATGGCTACACCTTC
CASSLYGTSYGYTF
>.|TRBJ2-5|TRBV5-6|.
TGTGCCAGCAGCTTGAGAGGCCGGACTTTAGAGACCCAGTACTTC
CASSLRGRTLETQYF
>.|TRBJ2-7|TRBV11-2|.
TGTGCCAGCAGCTTAGCTAGGCCCCCGCCTAACGAGCAGTACTTC
CASSLARPPPNEQYF
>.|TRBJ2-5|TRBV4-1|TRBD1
TGCGCCAGCAGCCAAGATTTGAGACAGGGGGGAGAGACCCAGTACTTC
CASSQDLRQGGETQYF
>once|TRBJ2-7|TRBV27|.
TGTGCCAGCAGTCCCCGTGGGGTGAGGGAATACGAGCAGTACTTC
CASSPRGVREYEQYF
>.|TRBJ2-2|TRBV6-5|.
TGTGCCAGCAGTTACGTCTCAGCGAACACCGGGGAGCTGTTTTTT
CASSYVSANTGELFF
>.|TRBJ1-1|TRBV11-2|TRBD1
TGTGCCAGCAGCAAGGGGGCCCGGACTGAAGCTTTCTTT
CASSKGARTEAFF
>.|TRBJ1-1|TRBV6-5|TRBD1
TGTGCCAGCAGTTTGCACAGGGGCTGGAACACTGAAGCTTTCTTT
CASSLHRGWNTEAFF
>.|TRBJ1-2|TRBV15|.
TGTGCCACCAGCAGAGGACAGACGTCTAACTATGGCTACACCTTC
CATSRGQTSNYGYTF
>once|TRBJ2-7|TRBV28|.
TGTGCCAGCAGTTTAAATCCCCGGAACGAGCAGTACTTC
CASSLNPRNEQYF
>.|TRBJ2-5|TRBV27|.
TGTGCCAGCCGTGACAGGAGACAAGAGACCCAGTACTTC
CASRDRRQETQYF
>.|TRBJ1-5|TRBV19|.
TGTGCCAGTAGTATAGGGGAATTGGGCAATCAGCCCCAGCATTTT
CASSIGELGNQPQHF
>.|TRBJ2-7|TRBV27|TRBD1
TGTGCCAGCAGTTTAAGAGGCAGGGGGCTCTACGAGCAGTACTTC
CASSLRGRGLYEQYF
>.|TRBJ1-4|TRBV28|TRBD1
TGTGCCAGCAGTTTGGGACAGGGAACTAATGAAAAACTGTTTTTT
CASSLGQGTNEKLFF
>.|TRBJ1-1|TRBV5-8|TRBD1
TGTGCCAGCAGCAGTGGACAGGGCTGGAAGACTGAAGCTTTCTTT
CASSSGQGWKTEAFF
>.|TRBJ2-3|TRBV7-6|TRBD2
TGTGCCAGCAGCCTACTAGCGGGAGACACAGATACGCAGTATTTT
CASSLLAGDTDTQYF
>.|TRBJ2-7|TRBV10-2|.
TGCGCCAGCAGTGAGTCGACAGGCCGCTACTACGAGCAGTACTTC
CASSESTGRYYEQYF
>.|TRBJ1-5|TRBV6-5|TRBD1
TGTGCCAGTCAAAGGGGGCGCGATCAGCCCCAGCATTTT
CASQRGRDQPQHF
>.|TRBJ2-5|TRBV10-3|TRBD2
TGTGCCACCCGGGGGGTCCTTGAAGAGACCCAGTACTTC
CATRGVLEETQYF
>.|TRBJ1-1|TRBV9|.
TGTGCCAGCAGCGCAGGAGCGGGGGGGCCTGAAGCTTTCTTT
CASSAGAGGPEAFF
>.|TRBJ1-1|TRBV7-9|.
TGTGCCAGCAGACCGGGACACCCGAAAGAAGCTTTCTTT
CASRPGHPKEAFF